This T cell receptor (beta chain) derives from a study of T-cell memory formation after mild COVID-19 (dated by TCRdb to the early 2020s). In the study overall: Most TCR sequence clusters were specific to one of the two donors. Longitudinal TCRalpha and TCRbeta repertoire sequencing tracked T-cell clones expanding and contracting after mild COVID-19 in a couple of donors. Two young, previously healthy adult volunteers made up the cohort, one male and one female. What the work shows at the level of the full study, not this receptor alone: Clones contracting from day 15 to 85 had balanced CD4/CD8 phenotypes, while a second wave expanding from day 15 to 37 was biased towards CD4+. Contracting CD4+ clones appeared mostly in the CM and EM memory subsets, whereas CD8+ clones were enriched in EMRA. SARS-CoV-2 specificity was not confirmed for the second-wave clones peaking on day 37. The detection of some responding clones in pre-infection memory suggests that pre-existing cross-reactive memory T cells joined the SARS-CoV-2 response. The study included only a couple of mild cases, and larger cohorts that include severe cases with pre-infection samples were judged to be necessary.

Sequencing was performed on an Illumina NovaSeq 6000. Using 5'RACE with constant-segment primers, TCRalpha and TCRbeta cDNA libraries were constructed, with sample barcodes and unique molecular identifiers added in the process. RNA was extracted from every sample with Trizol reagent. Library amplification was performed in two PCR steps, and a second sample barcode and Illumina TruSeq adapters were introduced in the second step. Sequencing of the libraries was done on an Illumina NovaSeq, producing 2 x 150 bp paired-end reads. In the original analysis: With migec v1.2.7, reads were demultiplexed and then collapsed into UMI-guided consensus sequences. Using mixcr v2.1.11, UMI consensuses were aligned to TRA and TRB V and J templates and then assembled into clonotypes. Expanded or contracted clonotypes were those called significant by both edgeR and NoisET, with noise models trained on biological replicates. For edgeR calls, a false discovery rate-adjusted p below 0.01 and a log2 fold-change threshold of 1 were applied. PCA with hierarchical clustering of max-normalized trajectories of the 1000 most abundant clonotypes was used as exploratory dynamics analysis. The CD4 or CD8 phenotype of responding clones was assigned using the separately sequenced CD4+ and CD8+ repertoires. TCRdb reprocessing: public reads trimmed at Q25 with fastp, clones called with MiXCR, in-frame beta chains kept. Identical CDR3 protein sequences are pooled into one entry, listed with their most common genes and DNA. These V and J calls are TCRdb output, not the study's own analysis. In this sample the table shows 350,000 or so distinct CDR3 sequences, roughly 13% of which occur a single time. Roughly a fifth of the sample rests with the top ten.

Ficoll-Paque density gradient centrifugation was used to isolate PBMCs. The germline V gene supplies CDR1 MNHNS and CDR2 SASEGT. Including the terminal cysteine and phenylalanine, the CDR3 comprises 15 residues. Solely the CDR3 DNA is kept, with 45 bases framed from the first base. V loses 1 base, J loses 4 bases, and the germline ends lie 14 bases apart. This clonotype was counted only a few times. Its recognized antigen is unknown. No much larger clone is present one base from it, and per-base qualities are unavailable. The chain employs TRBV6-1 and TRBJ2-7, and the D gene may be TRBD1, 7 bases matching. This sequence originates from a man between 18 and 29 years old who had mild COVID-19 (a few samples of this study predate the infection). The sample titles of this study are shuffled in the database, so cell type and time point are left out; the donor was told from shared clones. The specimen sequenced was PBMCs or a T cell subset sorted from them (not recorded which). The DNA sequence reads TGTGCCAGCAGTGAAGAGGCAGGGGGGAGGTACGAGCAGTACTTC. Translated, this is CASSEEAGGRYEQYF.